This T cell receptor beta chain originates from a study of cytomegalovirus exposure and HLA in healthy donors. Study as a whole: About 85 million unique TCRs from HLA-typed donors were held in an early release of data.

This PCR relied on a set of 60 Vbeta primers and 13 Jbeta primers. TCRdb keeps only in-frame clones here, not all; method: immunoSEQ multiplex PCR. The repertoire consists of about 140,000 clones, with approximately 82% occurring once and the leading ten covering 2.5% to 4%. Germline V lookup: CDR1 MNHEY, CDR2 SVGAGI. This CDR3 is 15 amino acids long. The V gene end was trimmed by 2 bases and the J gene end by 6 bases; junction bases not matched to a gene: 3. Sequencing was done on a sample of PBMCs. V is TRBV6-5 and J is TRBJ1-6, with 8 nucleotides matching TRBD1. The sequence derives from a man aged 40-49 years in good health and CMV-seronegative. CDR3 sequence (DNA): TGTGCCAGCAGTTACGGAGACAGGGGTAATTCACCCCTCCACTTT. Translated, it gives CASSYGDRGNSPLHF.